What follows is one T cell receptor (beta chain) and its context. The CDR3 is 15 residues long. Germline CDR1 reads SGHAT; CDR2 reads FQNNGV. The trim removed 2 bases at V and 4 bases at J, leaving 5 bases unmatched. Profiling relied on immunoSEQ multiplex PCR, and the TCRdb table lists in-frame clones only, not all of them. The data contain roughly 52,000 clones, 95% to 97% of them singletons. The sample belongs to a study of control samples from healthy donors and cancer patients. The source material was blood. The TCR was taken from a woman aged 25 to 39 in good health. The chain is built from TRBV11-2 and TRBJ2-7; 10 nucleotides align to TRBD1. CDR3 protein: CASSLKTGGTYEQYF. The CDR3, as DNA: TGTGCCAGCAGCTTAAAGACAGGGGGCACTTACGAGCAGTACTTC. Together with reference TRBV11-2 and TRBJ2-7, the CDR3 gives the full variable domain: EAGVAQSPRYKIIEKRQSVAFWCNPISGHATLYWYQQILGQGPKLLIQFQNNGVVDDSQLPKDRFSAERLKGVDSTLKIQPAKLEDSAVYLCASSLKTGGTYEQYFGPGTRLTVT.